These 29 T cell receptor beta chains originate from one sample sequenced in a study of PD-1 blockade in classical Hodgkin lymphoma. Every patient was affected by relapse after autologous stem cell transplantation, while exposure to brentuximab vedotin was not uniform. Assay used: immunoSEQ multiplex PCR; TCRdb lists only in-frame clones, some missing. The data show 20,000 to 30,000 clones, about 82% seen once. This specimen consisted of peripheral blood mononuclear cells (PBMCs), obtained before the second cycle of nivolumab. The receptors were sampled from a human donor with classical Hodgkin lymphoma.

V gene TRBV27 combines with J gene TRBJ1-1; D may be TRBD1 (5 bases). V shed 5 bases and J shed 4 bases, with 20 bases lying between them. Germline CDR1 and CDR2: MNHEY and SMNVEV (reference sequence). The CDR3 sequence is 16 residues long. The CDR3 sequence: CASSRSRLGGSTEAFF. CDR3 nucleotide sequence: TGTGCCAGCAGTCGCTCACGTTTGGGGGGGAGCACTGAAGCTTTCTTT.

The gene calls are TRBV6-1 and TRBJ2-7; 7 nucleotides agree with TRBD1. CDR1 and CDR2 from the germline V gene are MNHNS and SASEGT. This CDR3 is built from 12 residues. The V segment lost 9 bases and the J segment 3 bases; nucleotides outside the gene matches: 5. The CDR3 DNA is TGTGCCAGTGACCGGGACAGCTACGAGCAGTACTTC. It codes for CASDRDSYEQYF.

This clone was observed a handful of times. This chain joins TRBV4-1 and TRBJ1-1, with D uncertain. Trimming removed 3 bases from V and 5 bases from J, with 7 bases in between. CDR3 size: 12 residues. Germline V CDR1 and CDR2: MGHRA, YSYEKL. CDR3 amino acids: CASSQFGTEAFF. The CDR3, as DNA: TGCGCCAGCAGCCAGTTTGGGACTGAAGCTTTCTTT.

The V call is TRBV7-8, the J call TRBJ2-1, with D perhaps TRBD1 (5 bases). Trimming removed 2 bases from V and 8 bases from J, with 19 bases in between. CDR3 length equals 16 residues. Germline CDR1 reads SGHVS; CDR2 reads FQNEAQ. The CDR3 sequence is CASSLRSSVTGHEQFF. The CDR3 nucleotides are TGTGCCAGCAGCTTAAGGTCCAGCGTAACAGGCCATGAGCAGTTCTTC.

V is TRBV6-5 and J is TRBJ2-5, with a weak D call TRBD2 (6 bases). This CDR3 is 16 amino acids long. Germline-derived CDR1 and CDR2 are MNHEY and SVGAGI. The V and J ends lost 2 bases and 1 base respectively, with 14 bases between them. Here the CDR3 DNA reads TGTGCCAGCAGTTACCATTCGACTAGATCCCAAGAGACCCAGTACTTC. The encoded protein is CASSYHSTRSQETQYF.

The chain recombines TRBV6-5 with TRBJ1-3; D not certain. The V gene lost 2 bases and the J gene lost 0 bases, with 8 bases spanning the gap. Germline V gene sequence: CDR1 MNHEY, CDR2 SVGAGI. The CDR3 is 15 residues long. The CDR3 nucleotides read TGTGCCAGCAGTTACAGAGGACCCTCTGGAAACACCATATATTTT. Translation: CASSYRGPSGNTIYF.

This clone is classed as medium-sized. The V gene is TRBV10-1, the J gene TRBJ1-5; D unresolved. The germline gives CDR1 WNHNN, CDR2 SYGVQD (reference sequence). This CDR3 region has 13 residues. Deletions cut 6 bases from V and 2 bases from J, with 8 bases between. The CDR3 DNA sequence: TGCGCCAGCAGGGGTGTCGGCAATCAGCCCCAGCATTTT. Translated: CASRGVGNQPQHF.

This chain uses TRBV19 with TRBJ1-4; no clear D. The CDR3 sequence is 13 residues long. Germline lookup yields CDR1 LNHDA and CDR2 SQIVND (reference sequence). Deletions cut 2 bases from V and 7 bases from J, with 8 bases between. The CDR3 nucleotides are TGTGCCAGTAGTATACCTGTGGCTGAAAAACTGTTTTTT. It translates to CASSIPVAEKLFF. Full variable domain (outside the CDR3, taken from reference TRBV19 and TRBJ1-4): DGGITQSPKYLFRKEGQNVTLSCEQNLNHDAMYWYRQDPGQGLRLIYYSQIVNDFQKGDIAEGYSVSREKKESFPLTVTSAQKNPTAFYLCASSIPVAEKLFFGSGTQLSVL.

V is TRBV7-2 and J is TRBJ1-6; 7 bases fit TRBD1. J gave up 9 bases and V 3 bases, and 5 bases lay outside the gene matches. CDR1 SGHTA and CDR2 FQGNSA come from the germline V gene. The CDR3 runs 14 residues. CDR3: CASSLEGAVSPLHF. The CDR3 DNA sequence: TGTGCCAGCAGCTTGGAGGGGGCTGTTTCACCCCTCCACTTT.

This clone has more than one count but fewer than ten. The genes are TRBV6-6 and TRBJ1-1; D ambiguous. In germline, CDR1 is MNHNY, CDR2 SVGAGI (reference sequence). V lost 0 bases to trimming and J lost 5 bases, with 7 bases between them. CDR3 length equals 13 residues. CDR3 loop: CASSYSIGTEAFF. The CDR3 bases are TGTGCCAGCAGTTACTCGATCGGGACTGAAGCTTTCTTT.

A note on this clone: At the DNA level, this CDR3 is encoded by other sequences in the same sample as well. The chain has TRBV5-1 and TRBJ2-5, with D possibly being TRBD2 (6 bases). V lost 1 base and J lost 5, with 12 bases in between. CDR3 size: 14 residues. CDR1 and CDR2 (germline): SGHRS, YFSETQ. The CDR3 loop reads CASSLQGGEETQYF. The CDR3 nucleotides read TGCGCCAGCAGCTTGCAGGGCGGGGAGGAGACCCAGTACTTC.

This clone was seen only once. The same CDR3 can be traced to other DNA sequences in this sample. The chain recombines TRBV6-5 with TRBJ1-2; D remains ambiguous. CDR3 length: 12 residues. Germline-derived CDR1 and CDR2 are MNHEY and SVGAGI. V was clipped by 7 bases and J by 10 bases, with 16 bases between them. The CDR3 reads CASTATGFDYTF. CDR3 nucleotides: TGTGCCAGCACCGCGACGGGGTTCGACTACACCTTC.

The chain carries TRBV5-1 and TRBJ2-1, with TRBD1 identical over 9 bases. The CDR3 runs 18 residues. The V gene's germline CDR1 is SGHRS and CDR2 YFSETQ. The V segment lost 4 bases and the J segment 6 bases; nucleotides outside the gene matches: 17. Here the CDR3 DNA reads TGCGCCAGCAGCGGACAGCAATGGGACAGGGAAAACCTCAATGAGCAGTTCTTC. Protein: CASSGQQWDRENLNEQFF. Variable domain in full (rest from reference TRBV5-1 and TRBJ2-1): KAGVTQTPRYLIKTRGQQVTLSCSPISGHRSVSWYQQTPGQGLQFLFEYFSETQRNKGNFPGRFSGRQFSNSRSEMNVSTLELGDSALYLCASSGQQWDRENLNEQFFGPGTRLTVL.

V and J are TRBV29-1 and TRBJ2-3, with D possibly matching TRBD1 (7 bases). V dropped 2 bases and J dropped 4 bases, with 16 bases sitting between them. CDR1 SQVTM and CDR2 ANQGSEA come from the germline V gene. The CDR3 totals 15 residues. The CDR3 is CSVETTAGGSDTQYF. The CDR3 DNA is TGCAGCGTTGAAACTACGGCAGGGGGGTCAGATACGCAGTATTTT.

V gene TRBV4-1 combines with J gene TRBJ1-1; D possibly corresponds to TRBD1 (5 bases). Germline V gene data show CDR1 as MGHRA and CDR2 as YSYEKL. Deletions cut 5 bases from V and 4 bases from J, with 14 bases between. The CDR3 is made up of 14 amino acids. The CDR3 bases are TGCGCCAGCAGCTGGAGGGAGGGGAGCACTGAAGCTTTCTTT. The encoded protein is CASSWREGSTEAFF.

This clone came up a few times. The chain is built from TRBV7-2 and TRBJ1-2, with D perhaps TRBD1 (6 bases). This CDR3 has 14 residues. The germline gives CDR1 SGHTA, CDR2 FQGNSA. Trimming left V 0 bases short and J 8 bases short, with 13 bases between. The CDR3 DNA reads as TGTGCCAGCAGCTTAGCGACAGGCCCTAGGGGCTACACCTTC. It is translated as CASSLATGPRGYTF.

CDR3 protein: CASSLSEFWTGLWETQYF. In nucleotides, the CDR3 is TGTGCCAGCAGCTTATCGGAATTTTGGACAGGGCTTTGGGAGACCCAGTACTTC. The V call is TRBV11-2, the J call TRBJ2-5; 8 positions agree with TRBD1. Germline trimming cut 2 bases from V and 5 bases from J; bases unmatched to any gene: 16. This CDR3 has 18 residues. CDR1 and CDR2 from the germline V gene are SGHAT and FQNNGV.

V gene TRBV14 combines with J gene TRBJ2-7; 7 bases match TRBD2. Trimming removed 5 bases from V and 7 bases from J; junction bases left unmatched: 5. In germline, CDR1 is SGHDN, CDR2 FVKESK. This CDR3 spans 12 amino acids. Written as DNA, the CDR3 is TGTGCCAGCAGCAGATTCGGGGGGGAGCAGTACTTC. Translation gives CASSRFGGEQYF.

In its sample, this clone was seen a few times. The chain combines TRBV7-2 with TRBJ1-4; 12 nucleotides line up with TRBD1. Unmatched junction bases numbered 3, after V lost 5 bases and J lost 8 bases. Germline V lookup: CDR1 SGHTA, CDR2 FQGNSA. CDR3 length: 14 residues. The CDR3 DNA is TGTGCCAGCAGCCCGGGACAGGGGGCGGAAAAACTGTTTTTT. Residues: CASSPGQGAEKLFF.

The V gene is TRBV25-1, the J gene TRBJ2-2; D remains ambiguous. V was clipped by 3 bases and J by 6 bases, with 5 bases between them. The CDR3 covers 12 residues. Germline CDR1 reads MGHDK; CDR2 reads SYGVNS. The CDR3 nucleotides are TGTGCCAGCAGTGAGTTCGCCGGGGAGCTGTTTTTT. Protein sequence: CASSEFAGELFF.

The J gene is TRBJ2-7, the V gene TRBV28; D might be TRBD1 (5 bases). The CDR3 extends over 14 amino acids. Trimming removed 2 bases at V and 4 bases at J, with 12 bases between. CDR1 is MDHEN and CDR2 is SYDVKM in the germline V gene. The CDR3 nucleotides read TGTGCCAGCAGTTTAGAAGACAGAGAATACGAGCAGTACTTC. It specifies CASSLEDREYEQYF.

The chain employs TRBV6-5 and TRBJ2-3; D unclear. The V end lost 0 bases, the J end lost 2 bases, and 6 bases lay between the germline ends. Germline CDR1 reads MNHEY; CDR2 reads SVGAGI. The CDR3 length is 14 residues. CDR3 sequence (DNA): TGTGCCAGCAGTTACTCGGACCCCACAGATACGCAGTATTTT. Translation gives CASSYSDPTDTQYF.

The chain joins TRBV27 to TRBJ2-7; 7 nucleotides align to TRBD2. From germline, CDR1 is MNHEY and CDR2 SMNVEV (reference sequence). V gave up 8 bases and J gave up 5 bases; unmatched junction bases: 15. This CDR3 spans 15 amino acids. Written as DNA, the CDR3 is TGTGCCAGCTCGGGAATCGGGGGGAGCTTAGACGAGCAGTACTTC. It codes for CASSGIGGSLDEQYF.

Only a few counts were recorded for this clone. This chain uses TRBV7-2 with TRBJ2-3; 9 bases fit TRBD2. CDR3 size: 15 residues. CDR1 and CDR2 from the germline V gene are SGHTA and FQGNSA. Trimming took 1 base from V and 6 from J; bases not matched to a gene: 5. Here the CDR3 DNA reads TGTGCCAGCAGCTTAGTGGCGGGGGGGCTTGATACGCAGTATTTT. It encodes CASSLVAGGLDTQYF.

The chain links TRBV27 to TRBJ2-3, with D hard to call. The CDR3 extends over 13 amino acids. The V gene lost 5 bases and the J gene lost 5 bases, with 11 bases spanning the gap. From germline, CDR1 is MNHEY and CDR2 SMNVEV (reference sequence). The CDR3 DNA follows: TGTGCCAGCAGTCGTACGGTGGTAGATACGCAGTATTTT. Amino acid sequence: CASSRTVVDTQYF.

The chain is built from TRBV7-2 and TRBJ2-1; D may be TRBD2 (6 bases). Germline CDR1 reads SGHTA; CDR2 reads FQGNSA. This CDR3 contains 15 residues. The V end lost 5 bases, the J end lost 10 bases, and 21 bases lay between the germline ends. The CDR3 region has the DNA TGTGCCAGCAGCCCTAACGGGACTCCCGATGGGGAGCAGTTCTTC. It translates to CASSPNGTPDGEQFF. The entire variable domain, with the rest obtained from reference TRBV7-2 and TRBJ2-1, is as follows: GAGVSQSPSNKVTEKGKDVELRCDPISGHTALYWYRQSLGQGLEFLIYFQGNSAPDKSGLPSDRFSAERTGGSVSTLTIQRTQQEDSAVYLCASSPNGTPDGEQFFGPGTRLTVL.

The rearrangement links TRBV4-2 to TRBJ2-3; a possible D gene is TRBD2 (6 bases). The CDR3 is 16 amino acids. The V gene lost 0 bases and the J gene lost 5 bases, with 15 bases spanning the gap. From germline, CDR1 is LGHNA and CDR2 YNFKEQ. Here the CDR3 DNA reads TGTGCCAGCAGCCAAGAGGGGTCGGGGGTTAAAGATACGCAGTATTTT. It codes for CASSQEGSGVKDTQYF.

The chain is built from TRBV5-1 and TRBJ2-2, with 15 bases lining up with TRBD2. This CDR3 comprises 17 residues. Trimming at V came to 8 bases and at J to 0 bases, leaving 5 bases not matched to a gene. CDR1 is SGHRS and CDR2 is YFSETQ in the germline V gene. CDR3 in DNA: TGCGCCAGTGGACTAGCGGGGGGGCAAGCGAACACCGGGGAGCTGTTTTTT. Translated: CASGLAGGQANTGELFF.

J is TRBJ1-5 and V is TRBV5-6; 8 nucleotides agree with TRBD1. The CDR3 is 15 amino acids. The germline V gene encodes CDR1 SGHDT and CDR2 YYEEEE. V shed 4 bases and J 7 bases; nucleotides not matched to a gene: 10. The CDR3 nucleotides read TGTGCCAGCAGCAACCGGGACAGGTCCCTCCAGCCCCAGCATTTT. Translated, it gives CASSNRDRSLQPQHF.